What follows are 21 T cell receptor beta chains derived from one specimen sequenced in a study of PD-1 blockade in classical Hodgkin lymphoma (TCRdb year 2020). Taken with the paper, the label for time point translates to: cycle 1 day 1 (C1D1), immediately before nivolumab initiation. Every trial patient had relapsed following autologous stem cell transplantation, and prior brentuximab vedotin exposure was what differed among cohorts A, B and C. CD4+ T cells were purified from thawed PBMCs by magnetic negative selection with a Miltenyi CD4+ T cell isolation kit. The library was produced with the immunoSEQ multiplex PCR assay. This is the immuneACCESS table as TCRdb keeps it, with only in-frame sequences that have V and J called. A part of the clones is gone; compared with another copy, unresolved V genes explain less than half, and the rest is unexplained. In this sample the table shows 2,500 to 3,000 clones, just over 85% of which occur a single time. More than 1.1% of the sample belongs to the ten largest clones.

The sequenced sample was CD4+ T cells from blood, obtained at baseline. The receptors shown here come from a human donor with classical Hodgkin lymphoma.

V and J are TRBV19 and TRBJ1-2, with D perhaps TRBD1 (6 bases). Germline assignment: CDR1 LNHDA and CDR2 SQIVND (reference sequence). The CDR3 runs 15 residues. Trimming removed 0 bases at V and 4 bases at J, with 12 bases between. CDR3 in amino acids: CASSIDGQFPYGYTF. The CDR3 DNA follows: TGTGCCAGTAGTATAGACGGACAGTTCCCCTATGGCTACACCTTC.

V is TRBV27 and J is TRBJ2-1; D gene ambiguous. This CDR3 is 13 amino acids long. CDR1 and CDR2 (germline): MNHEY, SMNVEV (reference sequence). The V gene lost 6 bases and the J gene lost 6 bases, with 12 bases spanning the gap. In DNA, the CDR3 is TGTGCCAGCAGAAATAGACTCTTCAATGAGCAGTTCTTC. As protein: CASRNRLFNEQFF.

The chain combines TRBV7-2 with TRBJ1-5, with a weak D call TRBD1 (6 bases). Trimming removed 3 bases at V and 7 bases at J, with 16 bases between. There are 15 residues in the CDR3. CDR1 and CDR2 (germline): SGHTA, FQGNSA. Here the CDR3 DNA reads TGTGCCAGCAGCTTCTCCGGGACAAACGAACAGCCCCAGCATTTT. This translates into CASSFSGTNEQPQHF.

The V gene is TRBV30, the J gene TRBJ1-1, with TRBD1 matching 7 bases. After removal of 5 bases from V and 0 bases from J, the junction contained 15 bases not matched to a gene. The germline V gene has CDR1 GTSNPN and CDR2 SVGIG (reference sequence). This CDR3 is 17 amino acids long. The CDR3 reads CAWGKKGGKVMNTEAFF. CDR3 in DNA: TGTGCCTGGGGAAAGAAAGGGGGCAAGGTGATGAACACTGAAGCTTTCTTT.

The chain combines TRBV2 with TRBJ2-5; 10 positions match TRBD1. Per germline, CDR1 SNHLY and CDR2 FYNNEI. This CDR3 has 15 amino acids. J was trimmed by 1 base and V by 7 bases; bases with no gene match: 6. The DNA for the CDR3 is TGTGCCAGCACTAGACAGGGGGCTTCCCAAGAGACCCAGTACTTC. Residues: CASTRQGASQETQYF.

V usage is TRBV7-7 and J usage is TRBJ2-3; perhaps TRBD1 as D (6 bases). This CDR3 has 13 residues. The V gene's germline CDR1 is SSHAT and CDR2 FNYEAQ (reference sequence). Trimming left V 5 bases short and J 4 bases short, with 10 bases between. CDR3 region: CASSIGQSDTQYF. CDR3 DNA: TGTGCCAGCAGCATAGGACAGTCAGATACGCAGTATTTT.

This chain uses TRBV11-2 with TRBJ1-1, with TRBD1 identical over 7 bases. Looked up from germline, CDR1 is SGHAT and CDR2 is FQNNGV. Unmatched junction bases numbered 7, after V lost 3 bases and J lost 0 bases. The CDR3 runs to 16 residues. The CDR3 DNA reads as TGTGCCAGCAGCTTGGGGACAGTAAAGGTGAACACTGAAGCTTTCTTT. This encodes CASSLGTVKVNTEAFF.

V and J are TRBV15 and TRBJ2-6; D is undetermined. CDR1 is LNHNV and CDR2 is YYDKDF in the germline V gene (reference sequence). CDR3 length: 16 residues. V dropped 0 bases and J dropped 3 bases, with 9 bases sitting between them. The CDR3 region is CATSRDLVFGANVLTF. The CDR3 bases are TGTGCCACCAGCAGAGACCTTGTGTTTGGGGCCAACGTCCTGACTTTC.

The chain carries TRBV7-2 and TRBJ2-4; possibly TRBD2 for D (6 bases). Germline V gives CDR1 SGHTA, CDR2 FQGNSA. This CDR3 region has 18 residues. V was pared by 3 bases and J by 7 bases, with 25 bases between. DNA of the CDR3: TGTGCCAGCAGCTTCGACCGACTGGCGGGACCTGCGCGTAACATTCAGTACTTC. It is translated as CASSFDRLAGPARNIQYF.

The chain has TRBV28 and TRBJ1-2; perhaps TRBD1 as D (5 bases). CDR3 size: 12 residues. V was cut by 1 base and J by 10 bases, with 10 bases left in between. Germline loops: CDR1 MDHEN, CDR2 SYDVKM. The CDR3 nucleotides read TGTGCCAGCAGTTTATTGGCAGGGCTCTACACCTTC. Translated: CASSLLAGLYTF.

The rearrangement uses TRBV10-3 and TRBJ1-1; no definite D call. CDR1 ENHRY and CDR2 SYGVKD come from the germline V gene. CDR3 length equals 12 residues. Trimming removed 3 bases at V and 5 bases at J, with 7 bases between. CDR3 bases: TGTGCCATCAGTGAACTTGAGACTGAAGCTTTCTTT. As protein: CAISELETEAFF.

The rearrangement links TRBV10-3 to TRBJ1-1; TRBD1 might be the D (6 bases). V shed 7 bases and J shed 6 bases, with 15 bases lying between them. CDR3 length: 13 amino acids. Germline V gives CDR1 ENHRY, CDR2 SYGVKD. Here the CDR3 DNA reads TGTGCCATCAATTCCCGAGACAGGTCTGAAGCTTTCTTT. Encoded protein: CAINSRDRSEAFF.

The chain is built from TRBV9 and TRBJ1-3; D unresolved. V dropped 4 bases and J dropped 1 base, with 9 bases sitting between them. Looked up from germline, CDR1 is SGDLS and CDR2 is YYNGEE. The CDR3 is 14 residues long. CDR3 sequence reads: CASSTTRSGNTIYF. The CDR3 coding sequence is TGTGCCAGCAGCACAACTAGGTCTGGAAACACCATATATTTT.

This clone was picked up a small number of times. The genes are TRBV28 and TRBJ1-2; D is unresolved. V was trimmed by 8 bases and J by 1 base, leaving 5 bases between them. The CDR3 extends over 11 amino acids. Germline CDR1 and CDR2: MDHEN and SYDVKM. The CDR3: CASGYNYGYTF. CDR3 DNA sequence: TGTGCCAGCGGATATAACTATGGCTACACCTTC.

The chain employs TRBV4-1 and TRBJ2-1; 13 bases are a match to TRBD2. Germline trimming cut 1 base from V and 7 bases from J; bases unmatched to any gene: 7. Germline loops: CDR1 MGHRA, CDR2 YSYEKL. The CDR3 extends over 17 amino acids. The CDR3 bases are TGCGCCAGCAGCCAAGGATCACTAGCGGGGGGGCAAAATGAGCAGTTCTTC. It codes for CASSQGSLAGGQNEQFF.

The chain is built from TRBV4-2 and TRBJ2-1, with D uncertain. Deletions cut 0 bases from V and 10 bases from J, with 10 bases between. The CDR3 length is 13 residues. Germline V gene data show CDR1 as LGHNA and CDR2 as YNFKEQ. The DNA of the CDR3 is TGTGCCAGCAGCCAAGATAGGAAGATAGAGCAGTTCTTC. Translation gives CASSQDRKIEQFF.

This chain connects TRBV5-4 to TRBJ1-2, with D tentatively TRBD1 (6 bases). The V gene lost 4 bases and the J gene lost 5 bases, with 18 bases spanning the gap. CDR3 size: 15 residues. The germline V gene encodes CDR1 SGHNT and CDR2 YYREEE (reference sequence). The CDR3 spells CASSPREGGIYGYTF. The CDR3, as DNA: TGTGCCAGCAGCCCAAGAGAGGGGGGGATTTATGGCTACACCTTC.

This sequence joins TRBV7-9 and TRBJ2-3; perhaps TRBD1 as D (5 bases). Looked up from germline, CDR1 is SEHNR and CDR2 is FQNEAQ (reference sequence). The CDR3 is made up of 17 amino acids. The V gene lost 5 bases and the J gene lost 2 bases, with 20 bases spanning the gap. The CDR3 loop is CASSPDRKNTLTDTQYF. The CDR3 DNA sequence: TGTGCCAGCAGCCCAGACAGAAAAAATACTCTCACAGATACGCAGTATTTT.

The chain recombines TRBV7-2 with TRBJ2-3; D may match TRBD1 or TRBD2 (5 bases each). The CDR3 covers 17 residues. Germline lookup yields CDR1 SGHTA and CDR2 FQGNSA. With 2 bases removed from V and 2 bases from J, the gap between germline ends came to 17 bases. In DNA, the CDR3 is TGTGCCAGCAGCTTAACGGGGCGAACCCGCAACACAGATACGCAGTATTTT. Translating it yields CASSLTGRTRNTDTQYF.

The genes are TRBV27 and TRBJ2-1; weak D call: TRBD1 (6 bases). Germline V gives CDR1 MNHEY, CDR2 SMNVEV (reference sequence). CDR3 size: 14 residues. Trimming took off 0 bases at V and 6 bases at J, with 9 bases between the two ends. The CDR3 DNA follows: TGTGCCAGCAGTTTATCCAGGGGATCCAATGAGCAGTTCTTC. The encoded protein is CASSLSRGSNEQFF.

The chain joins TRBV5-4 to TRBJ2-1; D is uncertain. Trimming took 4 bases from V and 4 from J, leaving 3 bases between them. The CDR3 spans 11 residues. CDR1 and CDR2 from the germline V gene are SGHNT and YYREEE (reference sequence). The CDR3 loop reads CASSQYNEQFF. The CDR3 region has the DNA TGTGCCAGCAGCCAATACAATGAGCAGTTCTTC.